These T cell receptor beta chains were read from a single sample in a study of control samples from healthy donors and cancer patients. Repertoires were generated with immunoSEQ multiplex PCR, while TCRdb's copy carries only in-frame clones and drops some. Of more than 95,000 clones listed, 80% to 90% are singletons. Sequencing used blood. Receptors originate from a man aged 55 to 69 in good health. The CDR3 runs from the conserved cysteine through the conserved F or W. Each record gives: V gene, J gene, D gene, clone size, CDR3 DNA, CDR3 protein. A D gene is named only where the DNA matches it firmly. Clone size is shown for a subset of rows, as once, few, many or a class of expanded clone.

V: TRBV19
J: TRBJ2-3
D: NA
size: NA
DNA: TGTGCCAGTAGTATAGATAATTCGGGAAAGGATACGCAGTATTTT
CDR3: CASSIDNSGKDTQYF

V: TRBV4-1
J: TRBJ1-2
D: NA
size: NA
DNA: TGCGCCAGCAGCCAAGATCGGGTTAGCTATGGCTACACCTTC
CDR3: CASSQDRVSYGYTF

V: TRBV5-6
J: TRBJ1-4
D: NA
size: NA
DNA: TGTGCCAGCAGCCCCGAGGCAGGGTTCACTAATGAAAAACTGTTTTTT
CDR3: CASSPEAGFTNEKLFF

V: TRBV6-2/TRBV6-3
J: TRBJ2-7
D: TRBD1
size: NA
DNA: TGTGCCAGCAGTTACTCGAGGGACAGGGCAGCCGACGAGCAGTACTTC
CDR3: CASSYSRDRAADEQYF

V: TRBV19
J: TRBJ2-3
D: TRBD2
size: NA
DNA: TGTGCCAGTAGTCCGACGACGGGGGGGCCTACAGATACGCAGTATTTT
CDR3: CASSPTTGGPTDTQYF

V: TRBV18
J: TRBJ2-2
D: NA
size: NA
DNA: TGTGCCAGCTCACCAGGGTTCACAGCCACCGGGGAGCTGTTTTTT
CDR3: CASSPGFTATGELFF

V: TRBV7-9
J: TRBJ2-2
D: NA
size: NA
DNA: TGTGCCACCGCACGGGCGGGGCCCAACACCGGGGAGCTGTTTTTT
CDR3: CATARAGPNTGELFF

V: TRBV7-9
J: TRBJ1-6
D: NA
size: NA
DNA: TGTGCCAGCAGCTTAGGATGGCCCCTCCACTTT
CDR3: CASSLGWPLHF

V: TRBV10-3
J: TRBJ1-5
D: NA
size: NA
DNA: TGTGCCATCAGTGAGTCGGGCGGTCCACTGCATTTT
CDR3: CAISESGGPLHF

V: TRBV7-8
J: TRBJ2-7
D: TRBD2
size: NA
DNA: TGTGCCAGCAGCCGAGTTCCAGCGGGGGGGAAAGAGCAGTACTTC
CDR3: CASSRVPAGGKEQYF

V: TRBV25-1
J: TRBJ2-1
D: TRBD1
size: once
DNA: TGTGCCAGCAGTGCCACACCGGGACAGGGGCCCAATGAGCAGTTCTTC
CDR3: CASSATPGQGPNEQFF

V: TRBV3-1/TRBV3-2
J: TRBJ1-4
D: TRBD1
size: NA
DNA: TGTGCCAGCAGCCAAGACCCCGCCACAATGGACAGGGGAGTGGCGGGGATTAATGAAAAACTGTTTTTT
CDR3: CASSQDPATMDRGVAGINEKLFF

V: TRBV27
J: TRBJ2-7
D: TRBD2
size: NA
DNA: TGTGCCAGCAGTTTCGCTCTAGCGGGGGGGCGCAACGAGCAGTACTTC
CDR3: CASSFALAGGRNEQYF

V: TRBV10-1
J: TRBJ1-2
D: NA
size: NA
DNA: TGCGCCAGCAAAAGGGTGATTGTAGGCTACACCTTC
CDR3: CASKRVIVGYTF

V: TRBV30
J: TRBJ1-3
D: NA
size: NA
DNA: TGTGCCTGGAGTGCTCAGAGAAACACCATATATTTT
CDR3: CAWSAQRNTIYF

V: TRBV28
J: TRBJ1-1
D: TRBD1
size: NA
DNA: TGTGCCAGCCGAATCAATGACAGGGCGGACACTGAAGCTTTCTTT
CDR3: CASRINDRADTEAFF